This T cell receptor (beta chain) stems from a study of blood T cell repertoires in COVID-19. Sequenced by immunoSEQ multiplex PCR; TCRdb stores in-frame clones only, minus some. The profile shows 95,000 to 150,000 clones, 70% to 80% of them singletons. The germline V gene encodes CDR1 MDHEN and CDR2 SYDVKM. V was shortened by 5 bases and J by 0 bases, with 16 bases between the two germline ends. There are 16 residues in the CDR3. The chain recombines TRBV28 with TRBJ1-1; the D gene is possibly TRBD1 (5 bases). The TCR sequence derives from a woman aged 80 or over with acute or convalescent COVID-19. The material sequenced was peripheral blood. This chain's CDR3 is CASSPIVRALNTEAFF. The CDR3 region has the DNA TGTGCCAGCAGTCCCATCGTCAGGGCTCTGAACACTGAAGCTTTCTTT.